Reported below is one T cell receptor (beta chain). These data are taken from a study of OX40 agonist ivuxolimab in advanced cancers. The ends were cut back, 6 bases at V and 1 base at J, with 10 bases in the middle. The CDR3 length is 14 residues. The germline V gene has CDR1 SQVTM and CDR2 ANQGSEA. Using immunoSEQ multiplex PCR, the repertoire was profiled, and TCRdb retains in-frame clones only, with some absent. Here the sample spans tens of thousands of clones, 87% being singletons. The chain carries TRBV29-1 and TRBJ2-6; D not certain. The specimen was CD4+ or CD8+ T cells sorted from blood, collected in a trial of the OX40 agonist ivuxolimab. The TCR was taken from an adult with an advanced solid tumor such as melanoma, head and neck, liver or kidney cancer. The CDR3 spells CSVDGESGANVLTF. The CDR3 bases are TGCAGCGTAGACGGAGAATCTGGGGCCAACGTCCTGACTTTC. The full variable domain, rest sourced from reference TRBV29-1 and TRBJ2-6, is SAVISQKPSRDICQRGTSLTIQCQVDSQVTMMFWYRQQPGQSLTLIATANQGSEATYESGFVIDKFPISRPNLTFSTLTVSNMSPEDSSIYLCSVDGESGANVLTFGAGSRLTVL.